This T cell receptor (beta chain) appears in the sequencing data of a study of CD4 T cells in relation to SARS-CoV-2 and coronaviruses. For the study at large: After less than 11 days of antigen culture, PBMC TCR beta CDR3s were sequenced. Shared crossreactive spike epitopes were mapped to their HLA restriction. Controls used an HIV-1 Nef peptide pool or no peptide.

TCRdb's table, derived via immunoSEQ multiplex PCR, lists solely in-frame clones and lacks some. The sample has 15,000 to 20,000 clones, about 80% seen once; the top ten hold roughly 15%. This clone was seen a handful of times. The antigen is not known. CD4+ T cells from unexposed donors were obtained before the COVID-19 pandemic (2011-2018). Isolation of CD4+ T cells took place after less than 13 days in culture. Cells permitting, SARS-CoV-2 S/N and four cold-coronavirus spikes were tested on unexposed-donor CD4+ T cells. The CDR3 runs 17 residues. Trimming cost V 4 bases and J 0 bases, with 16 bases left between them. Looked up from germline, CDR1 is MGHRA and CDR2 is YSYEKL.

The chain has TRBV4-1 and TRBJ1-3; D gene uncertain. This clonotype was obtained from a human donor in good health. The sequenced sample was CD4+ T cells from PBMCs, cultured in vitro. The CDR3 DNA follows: TGCGCCAGCAGCCCGTCGCGGGGTGAGGTCTCTGGAAACACCATATATTTT. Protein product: CASSPSRGEVSGNTIYF.